One sample yielded the 27 T cell receptor beta chains listed below, sequenced in a study of cytomegalovirus exposure and HLA in healthy donors. Primers: 60 Vbeta forward and 13 Jbeta reverse. The repertoire was sequenced with immunoSEQ multiplex PCR; TCRdb's copy has only in-frame clones and lacks some. The profile covers about 120,000 clones, with about 71% appearing a single time and more than 2.5% taken by the ten largest. Sequenced sample: PBMCs. The receptor source for this set is a woman aged 45-60 years in good health and CMV-seronegative.

V usage is TRBV7-2 and J usage is TRBJ2-3; 16 bases are shared with TRBD2. There are 19 residues in the CDR3. CDR1 SGHTA and CDR2 FQGNSA come from the germline V gene. V lost 5 bases, J lost 0 bases, and 8 bases stayed unmatched. CDR3 sequence: CASSRKGLAGGISTDTQYF. CDR3 nucleotide sequence: TGTGCCAGCAGCCGAAAGGGACTAGCGGGAGGGATTAGCACAGATACGCAGTATTTT.

The rearrangement joins TRBV7-3 to TRBJ2-1; D is perhaps TRBD1 (6 bases). The CDR3 is made up of 16 amino acids. Trimming removed 5 bases from V and 7 bases from J, with 21 bases in between. CDR1 SGHTA and CDR2 FQGTGA come from the germline V gene. CDR3 sequence reads: CASSTIPKDSRNEQFF. Here the CDR3 DNA reads TGTGCCAGCAGCACTATCCCAAAGGACAGCAGGAATGAGCAGTTCTTC. Together with reference TRBV7-3 and TRBJ2-1, the CDR3 gives the full variable domain: GAGVSQTPSNKVTEKGKYVELRCDPISGHTALYWYRQSLGQGPEFLIYFQGTGAADDSGLPNDRFFAVRPEGSVSTLKIQRTERGDSAVYLCASSTIPKDSRNEQFFGPGTRLTVL.

CDR3 sequence reads: CASTRSGIDTGELFF. DNA of the CDR3: TGTGCCAGTACCCGTAGCGGGATCGACACCGGGGAGCTGTTTTTT. This rearrangement joins TRBV19 to TRBJ2-2; 8 positions match TRBD2. V shed 7 bases, J shed 3 bases, and the junction held 7 bases outside the gene matches. The CDR3 runs to 15 residues. Germline-derived CDR1 and CDR2 are LNHDA and SQIVND (reference sequence).

The V and J genes are TRBV28 and TRBJ2-3; TRBD2 is a possible D gene (6 bases). CDR1 MDHEN and CDR2 SYDVKM come from the germline V gene. The length of the CDR3 is 13 residues. Trimming left V 8 bases short and J 1 base short, with 10 bases between. This chain's CDR3 is CASRSGGTDTQYF. The CDR3 DNA sequence: TGTGCCAGCCGGTCGGGAGGCACAGATACGCAGTATTTT.

The chain links TRBV7-6 to TRBJ2-7, with 8 bases that match TRBD1. V trimming: 5 bases; J trimming: 6 bases; junction bases outside the gene matches: 12. The germline gives CDR1 SGHVS, CDR2 FNYEAQ. The CDR3 totals 15 residues. The CDR3 sequence is CASSQSPDRGREQYF. CDR3 DNA: TGTGCCAGCAGCCAAAGCCCCGACAGGGGACGCGAGCAGTACTTC.

This rearrangement joins TRBV7-9 to TRBJ2-7; D remains unclear. The CDR3 has 12 residues. Trimming removed 5 bases at V and 0 bases at J, with 5 bases between. Per the germline V gene, CDR1 is SEHNR and CDR2 is FQNEAQ (reference sequence). Here the CDR3 reads CASSHSSYEQYF. Here the CDR3 DNA reads TGTGCCAGCAGCCATAGCTCCTACGAGCAGTACTTC.

V and J are TRBV27 and TRBJ2-5; 7 bases match TRBD1. In germline, CDR1 is MNHEY, CDR2 SMNVEV (reference sequence). The CDR3 runs 13 residues. The J segment lost 9 bases and the V segment lost 9 bases, leaving 13 bases of the junction unmatched. The CDR3 DNA follows: TGTGCCAGATGGACAGGCGTCTTGGAATCCCAGTACTTC. Its translation: CARWTGVLESQYF.

The V gene is TRBV5-6, the J gene TRBJ1-2; D is unresolved. Germline CDR1 is SGHDT and CDR2 is YYEEEE. The CDR3 runs to 15 residues. The V end was cut by 0 bases, the J end by 2 bases, with 11 bases between. CDR3 sequence reads: CASSLVRRLNYGYTF. DNA of the CDR3: TGTGCCAGCAGCTTGGTTCGCAGACTAAACTATGGCTACACCTTC.

To note about this clone: One end of the junction is discordant with germline, which a read error may explain. This chain connects TRBV7-7 to TRBJ2-3; no clear D. The CDR3 contains 13 residues. The germline CDR1 and CDR2 sequences are SSHAT and FNYEAQ (reference sequence). DNA of the CDR3: TGTGCTAGCAGCTTCGGGAGCACAGATACGCAGTATTTT. Amino acid sequence: CASSFGSTDTQYF.

There are a few counts of this clone. The chain couples TRBV6-5 to TRBJ2-7; D remains ambiguous. This CDR3 has 15 residues. V was cut by 6 bases and J by 3 bases, with 18 bases left in between. From germline, CDR1 is MNHEY and CDR2 SVGAGI. In DNA form, the CDR3 reads TGTGCCAGCAGGCTGACTCTACTATCTCTCTACGAGCAGTACTTC. It yields the protein CASRLTLLSLYEQYF.

The chain joins TRBV11-1 to TRBJ2-7, with 7 bases lining up with TRBD1. The CDR3 is 12 amino acids. The J segment lost 3 bases and the V segment lost 5 bases, leaving 1 base of the junction unmatched. CDR1 and CDR2 from the germline V gene are SGHAT and FQDESV (reference sequence). The CDR3 nucleotides read TGTGCCAGCAGCGCAGGGGGCTACGAGCAGTACTTC. Amino acids: CASSAGGYEQYF.

This chain uses TRBV10-3 with TRBJ2-1; D possibly corresponds to TRBD2 (6 bases). With 10 bases removed from V and 2 bases from J, the gap between germline ends came to 12 bases. The length of the CDR3 is 13 residues. Germline V gives CDR1 ENHRY, CDR2 SYGVKD. CDR3: CATIGSAYNEQFF. In DNA, the CDR3 is TGTGCCACGATCGGGAGTGCCTACAATGAGCAGTTCTTC.

The genes are TRBV6-5 and TRBJ2-5; 11 bases map to TRBD2. The J call may not be correct, given that the DNA end is closer to TRBJ2-7. The CDR3 sequence is 15 residues long. Germline values: CDR1 MNHEY, CDR2 SVGAGI. The CDR3 sequence is CASSSGLAEIYEQYF. CDR3 DNA: TGTGCCAGCAGTTCGGGACTAGCGGAAATCTACGAGCAGTACTTC.

This clone was seen once. The rearrangement uses TRBV11-2 and TRBJ2-5; 8 nucleotides match TRBD2. Germline CDR1 reads SGHAT; CDR2 reads FQNNGV. J lost 5 bases, V lost 5 bases, and 7 bases had no gene match. This CDR3 is built from 14 residues. This chain's CDR3 is CASSPQRERETQYF. DNA for the CDR3: TGTGCCAGCAGCCCCCAGCGGGAGCGCGAGACCCAGTACTTC.

The J gene is TRBJ2-1, the V gene TRBV29-1, with TRBD2 matching over 9 bases. The germline V gene encodes CDR1 SQVTM and CDR2 ANQGSEA. This CDR3 is 15 amino acids long. The ends lost 1 base at V and 10 bases at J; junction bases unmatched: 11. CDR3 nucleotide sequence: TGCAGCGTTGAAGTCCTAGCGGGGTCGGCAGGAGAGCAGTTCTTC. Protein product: CSVEVLAGSAGEQFF.

This clone was counted once. The chain joins TRBV30 to TRBJ1-2; 12 bases align to TRBD1. Germline loops: CDR1 GTSNPN, CDR2 SVGIG (reference sequence). The V segment lost 7 bases and the J segment 4 bases; nucleotides outside the gene matches: 10. The CDR3 has 15 amino acids. This CDR3 is CAYLTGTGGVYGYTF. CDR3 DNA: TGTGCCTACCTTACCGGGACAGGGGGCGTCTATGGCTACACCTTC. Supplemented by reference TRBV30 and TRBJ1-2, the full variable domain reads SQTIHQWPATLVQPVGSPLSLECTVEGTSNPNLYWYRQAAGRGLQLLFYSVGIGQISSEVPQNLSASRPQDRQFILSSKKLLLSDSGFYLCAYLTGTGGVYGYTFGSGTRLTVV.

V is TRBV19 and J is TRBJ2-7; no reliable D call. Germline V gene sequence: CDR1 LNHDA, CDR2 SQIVND (reference sequence). CDR3 length: 12 residues. Deletions cut 1 base from V and 8 bases from J, with 9 bases between. CDR3 in amino acids: CASSIGDTKQYF. CDR3 bases: TGTGCCAGTAGTATAGGCGATACTAAGCAGTACTTC.

The V gene is TRBV2, the J gene TRBJ2-1; a weak D match, TRBD2 (6 bases). Trimming stripped 3 bases from V and 5 bases from J, with 8 bases between. This CDR3 spans 13 amino acids. Looked up from germline, CDR1 is SNHLY and CDR2 is FYNNEI. CDR3 sequence: CASSERDNNEQFF. The CDR3 nucleotides read TGTGCCAGCAGTGAGCGGGATAACAATGAGCAGTTCTTC.

V is TRBV5-1 and J is TRBJ2-7; TRBD2 matches 10 bases. The germline CDR1 and CDR2 sequences are SGHRS and YFSETQ. J lost 3 bases, V lost 0 bases, and 3 bases had no gene match. The CDR3 loop spans 15 amino acids. Written as DNA, the CDR3 is TGCGCCAGCAGCTTGGTAGCGGGAGGTGGCTACGAGCAGTACTTC. It translates to CASSLVAGGGYEQYF.

This clone was counted a few times. The chain recombines TRBV7-3 with TRBJ2-2, with 8 bases that match TRBD2. The CDR3 has 19 amino acids. Trimming cost V 5 bases and J 6 bases; bases outside gene matches: 20. CDR1 and CDR2 (germline): SGHTA, FQGTGA. Written as DNA, the CDR3 is TGTGCCAGCAGCCTGAACCCGCCAACTAGCGGCGGGTGGGCCGGGGAGCTGTTTTTT. This gives the protein CASSLNPPTSGGWAGELFF.

With respect to this clone: One end of the junction is discordant with germline, which a read error may explain. Other nucleotide sequences in the sample specify the same CDR3. The chain couples TRBV28 to TRBJ2-7; TRBD2 is a possible D gene (5 bases). The CDR3 spans 14 residues. Germline V gene sequence: CDR1 MDHEN, CDR2 SYDVKM. The CDR3 reads CASSLPGETYEQYF. The CDR3 coding sequence is TGCGCCAGCAGTTTACCCGGGGAGACCTACGAGCAGTACTTC.

A single count supports this clone. The junction does not match germline at one end; this may be a read error. The same CDR3 also results from other DNA sequences found in this sample. The chain couples TRBV5-3 to TRBJ2-7, with a tentative D call TRBD2 (5 bases). TRBV5-3 belongs to the ORF category, with a function that is uncertain. This CDR3 region has 11 residues. The CDR3 protein is CARSLSGEQYF. For the CDR3, the DNA is TGCGCCAGAAGCTTGTCGGGAGAGCAGTACTTC.

CDR3 sequence: CASSVGLRENTGELFF. The CDR3 DNA follows: TGTGCCAGCAGCGTAGGTTTGCGGGAGAACACCGGGGAGCTGTTTTTT. The gene calls are TRBV9 and TRBJ2-2, with D possibly being TRBD2 (6 bases). The CDR3 is made up of 16 amino acids. V shed 0 bases and J shed 1 base, with 10 bases lying between them. CDR1 and CDR2 from the germline V gene are SGDLS and YYNGEE. Using reference TRBV9 and TRBJ2-2 for the parts outside the CDR3, the full variable domain is DSGVTQTPKHLITATGQRVTLRCSPRSGDLSVYWYQQSLDQGLQFLIQYYNGEERAKGNILERFSAQQFPDLHSELNLSSLELGDSALYFCASSVGLRENTGELFFGEGSRLTVL.

This clone was counted a few times. The chain uses TRBV6-6 and TRBJ1-5; perhaps TRBD1 as D (6 bases). V lost 5 bases, J lost 7 bases, and 18 bases lay in between. Germline V gives CDR1 MNHNY, CDR2 SVGAGI (reference sequence). This CDR3 region has 15 residues. This chain's CDR3 is CASSHPGARVQPQHF. The CDR3 DNA reads as TGTGCCAGCAGTCACCCAGGGGCCAGGGTGCAGCCCCAGCATTTT.

The CDR3 nucleotides read TGTGCCAGCGGGAGGCTAGCGAACACCGGGGAGCTGTTTTTT. Protein product: CASGRLANTGELFF. This chain links TRBV19 with TRBJ2-2; 7 positions match TRBD2. This CDR3 has 14 amino acids. Per the germline V gene, CDR1 is LNHDA and CDR2 is SQIVND (reference sequence). V lost 9 bases and J lost 0; bases outside the gene matches: 4. The full variable domain, with the rest looked up from reference TRBV19 and TRBJ2-2, is DGGITQSPKYLFRKEGQNVTLSCEQNLNHDAMYWYRQDPGQGLRLIYYSQIVNDFQKGDIAEGYSVSREKKESFPLTVTSAQKNPTAFYLCASGRLANTGELFFGEGSRLTVL.

The genes are TRBV6-5 and TRBJ2-7, with D unresolved. This CDR3 has 13 residues. The germline CDR1 and CDR2 sequences are MNHEY and SVGAGI. Trimming took off 8 bases at V and 3 bases at J, with 14 bases between the two ends. The CDR3 sequence is CASCASTGYEQYF. CDR3 nucleotide sequence: TGTGCCAGCTGCGCTTCTACCGGCTACGAGCAGTACTTC.

V and J are TRBV2 and TRBJ2-1; TRBD2 matches at 9 bases. CDR1 and CDR2 (germline): SNHLY, FYNNEI. CDR3 length equals 15 residues. The trim removed 1 base at V and 4 bases at J, leaving 2 bases unmatched. CDR3 amino acids: CASSEVAGDYNEQFF. In DNA, the CDR3 is TGTGCCAGCAGTGAAGTAGCGGGAGATTACAATGAGCAGTTCTTC.